The 2 T cell receptor beta chains listed next were all sequenced from one sample in a study of cytomegalovirus exposure and HLA in healthy donors. The PCR employed 60 Vbeta primers together with 13 Jbeta primers. Only in-frame clones appear in the TCRdb table, and some are missing; sequencing was by immunoSEQ multiplex PCR. Here the sample spans 200,000 to 250,000 clones, just under 70% being singletons. Sequencing input: PBMCs. The receptors here all came from a man aged 35-49 years in good health and CMV-seropositive.

The chain is built from TRBV10-3 and TRBJ1-1; D gene ambiguous. Germline CDR1 is ENHRY and CDR2 is SYGVKD. The CDR3 loop spans 16 amino acids. The ends were cut back, 2 bases at V and 4 bases at J, with 17 bases in the middle. The CDR3 DNA follows: TGTGCCATCAGTGAGCTCCCGGGGAGAGGCGTCACTGAAGCTTTCTTT. Translated: CAISELPGRGVTEAFF.

This sequence joins TRBV6-5 and TRBJ2-5; 8 positions match TRBD2. There are 16 residues in the CDR3. With 1 base clipped from V and 2 bases from J, the junction kept 6 bases outside the gene matches. CDR1 MNHEY and CDR2 SVGAGI come from the germline V gene. CDR3 residues: CASSYWRGAGQETQYF. The DNA for the CDR3 is TGTGCCAGCAGTTACTGGCGGGGGGCGGGTCAAGAGACCCAGTACTTC.